The 3 T cell receptor beta chains below were found in one sample sequenced in a study of blood T cell repertoires in COVID-19 (dated by TCRdb to about 2020). Libraries were built with the immunoSEQ multiplex PCR assay. The immuneACCESS repertoire file appears here via TCRdb, limited to in-frame rearrangements. These files lack a portion of the clones; in checked studies, under half of the deficit traces to unresolved V genes, and the cause of the others is not known. The sample contains roughly 100,000 clones, 85% of them found a single time. Around 4.1% of the sample lies in the top ten. The sequencing sample was made of peripheral blood. These receptors all come from a middle-aged man with acute or convalescent COVID-19.

The chain has TRBV27 and TRBJ1-6; no definite D call. The CDR3 covers 15 residues. The V and J ends lost 6 bases and 0 bases respectively, with 9 bases between them. In germline, CDR1 is MNHEY, CDR2 SMNVEV (reference sequence). CDR3 sequence (DNA): TGTGCCAGCAGGGGGAGAAGCTCCTATAATTCACCCCTCCACTTT. Translating gives CASRGRSSYNSPLHF.

The chain couples TRBV10-3 to TRBJ2-1, with 8 positions matching TRBD1. CDR3 length: 15 amino acids. In germline, CDR1 is ENHRY, CDR2 SYGVKD. Trimming removed 3 bases from V and 5 bases from J; junction bases left unmatched: 6. CDR3 region: CAISERTGKDNEQFF. DNA of the CDR3: TGTGCCATCAGTGAAAGGACAGGGAAGGACAATGAGCAGTTCTTC.

The chain links TRBV6-6 to TRBJ2-7; 7 bases are shared with TRBD1. Per the germline V gene, CDR1 is MNHNY and CDR2 is SVGAGI (reference sequence). The junction had 6 bases not matched to a gene; V was cut back by 2 bases and J by 2 bases. There are 15 residues in the CDR3. The CDR3 reads CASSYRGQPAYEQYF. In DNA form, the CDR3 reads TGTGCCAGCAGTTACCGGGGACAGCCTGCCTACGAGCAGTACTTC.